This entry lists 27 T cell receptor beta chains sequenced from one sample in a study of blood T cell repertoires in COVID-19 (dated by TCRdb to the early 2020s). The library relied on the immunoSEQ multiplex PCR assay. In TCRdb, the immuneACCESS table is reduced to in-frame sequences with V and J assigned. These tables do not hold every clone; where another copy was compared, an unresolved V gene accounts for under half, and the others remain unexplained. This sample gives fewer than 400,000 clones in total; roughly 86% of them show up just once. Together, the top ten hold 1.5% to 2% of the sample. Sequences were obtained from PBMCs or T cells enriched from blood (not recorded which). The receptors here all came from a woman younger than 45 who had recovered from COVID-19.

This chain uses TRBV29-1 with TRBJ1-2; 12 bases are a match to TRBD1. Germline V gene sequence: CDR1 SQVTM, CDR2 ANQGSEA. The junction had 10 bases not matched to a gene; V was cut back by 6 bases and J by 8 bases. The CDR3 is made up of 14 amino acids. The CDR3 DNA reads TGCAGCGTCCGAAGGGGACAGGGGGCGCCCGGCTACACCTTC. Translating gives CSVRRGQGAPGYTF. Using reference TRBV29-1 and TRBJ1-2 for the parts outside the CDR3, the full variable domain is SAVISQKPSRDICQRGTSLTIQCQVDSQVTMMFWYRQQPGQSLTLIATANQGSEATYESGFVIDKFPISRPNLTFSTLTVSNMSPEDSSIYLCSVRRGQGAPGYTFGSGTRLTVV.

The CDR3 spells CASSLTQLNTEAFF. The CDR3 DNA is TGTGCCAGCAGCTTGACGCAGTTGAACACTGAAGCTTTCTTT. The genes are TRBV5-5 and TRBJ1-1; D remains ambiguous. Trimming took 1 base from V and 0 from J, leaving 7 bases between them. In germline, CDR1 is SGHKS, CDR2 YYEKEE (reference sequence). The CDR3 is 14 amino acids.

This chain connects TRBV4-1 to TRBJ2-1, with D tentatively TRBD1 (6 bases). The CDR3 spans 21 residues. V lost 0 bases, J lost 0 bases, and 24 bases lay in between. Germline loops: CDR1 MGHRA, CDR2 YSYEKL. This chain's CDR3 is CASSQDYGTTPLQSSYNEQFF. The CDR3 nucleotides read TGCGCCAGCAGCCAAGATTACGGGACAACTCCCCTTCAAAGCTCCTACAATGAGCAGTTCTTC.

The gene calls are TRBV6-5 and TRBJ2-2, with D perhaps matching TRBD1 (6 bases). CDR1 is MNHEY, CDR2 SVGAGI, per germline. CDR3 length: 15 residues. The V gene lost 5 bases and the J gene lost 0 bases, with 10 bases spanning the gap. This CDR3 is CASSQTGSNTGELFF. The CDR3 coding sequence is TGTGCCAGCAGTCAGACAGGCTCGAACACCGGGGAGCTGTTTTTT.

The V call is TRBV18, the J call TRBJ1-4, with 10 nucleotides matching TRBD1. Germline V gene lookup returns CDR1 KGHSH and CDR2 LQKENI. The V and J ends lost 4 bases and 8 bases, in that order; junction bases with no gene match: 7. CDR3 length equals 15 residues. The CDR3 nucleotides are TGTGCCAGCTCACTACCGGGACAGGGGCTCGAAAAACTGTTTTTT. It codes for CASSLPGQGLEKLFF.

The chain has TRBV27 and TRBJ1-2; D may be TRBD1 (6 bases). Germline loops: CDR1 MNHEY, CDR2 SMNVEV (reference sequence). V lost 3 bases and J lost 4, with 15 bases in between. The CDR3 spans 15 residues. The CDR3 DNA reads TGTGCCAGCAGTTTGGCAGGGGCCCCTCTCTATGGCTACACCTTC. Protein product: CASSLAGAPLYGYTF.

The CDR3 coding sequence is TGTGCCAGCAGTGAAACACTAGCGGGGAGCACAGATACGCAGTATTTT. As protein: CASSETLAGSTDTQYF. The chain carries TRBV6-4 and TRBJ2-3; 10 bases are shared with TRBD2. The CDR3 totals 16 residues. The V segment lost 3 bases and the J segment 0 bases; nucleotides outside the gene matches: 3. The germline V gene encodes CDR1 MRHNA and CDR2 SNTAGT.

The chain couples TRBV6-5 to TRBJ1-2; D unresolved. This CDR3 is 16 amino acids long. CDR1 MNHEY and CDR2 SVGAGI come from the germline V gene. Trimming removed 0 bases at V and 7 bases at J, with 18 bases between. This CDR3 reads CASSYSISLQSGGYTF. The CDR3 DNA sequence: TGTGCCAGCAGTTACTCGATAAGTCTTCAATCGGGTGGCTACACCTTC.

This clone was picked up one time. This sequence joins TRBV5-1 and TRBJ2-7; 9 bases align to TRBD1. Unmatched junction bases numbered 6, after V lost 0 bases and J lost 5 bases. The length of the CDR3 is 15 residues. Per germline, CDR1 SGHRS and CDR2 YFSETQ. This CDR3 is CASSLARQGVNEQYF. CDR3 bases: TGCGCCAGCAGCTTGGCCCGACAGGGGGTCAACGAGCAGTACTTC. The complete variable domain, with remaining parts taken from reference TRBV5-1 and TRBJ2-7, reads KAGVTQTPRYLIKTRGQQVTLSCSPISGHRSVSWYQQTPGQGLQFLFEYFSETQRNKGNFPGRFSGRQFSNSRSEMNVSTLELGDSALYLCASSLARQGVNEQYFGPGTRLTVT.

Comment on this clone: This same CDR3 is encoded by further DNA sequences in the sample. V is TRBV4-2 and J is TRBJ1-5; D remains unclear. Trimming removed 0 bases at V and 5 bases at J, with 11 bases between. Germline V gene sequence: CDR1 LGHNA, CDR2 YNFKEQ. This CDR3 is 15 amino acids long. CDR3 amino acids: CASSQDAGGYQPQHF. The DNA of the CDR3 is TGTGCCAGCAGCCAAGACGCGGGCGGGTATCAGCCCCAGCATTTT.

The chain recombines TRBV18 with TRBJ1-2; perhaps TRBD1 as D (5 bases). Trimming pared 2 bases from V and 4 bases from J, leaving 17 bases between. Germline CDR1 is KGHSH and CDR2 is LQKENI. This CDR3 has 16 residues. CDR3 DNA sequence: TGTGCCAGCTCACCATCGCCCGCAGGGTTGGGCTATGGCTACACCTTC. Translating gives CASSPSPAGLGYGYTF. The whole variable domain, filled in from reference TRBV18 and TRBJ1-2, reads NAGVMQNPRHLVRRRGQEARLRCSPMKGHSHVYWYRQLPEEGLKFMVYLQKENIIDESGMPKERFSAEFPKEGPSILRIQQVVRGDSAAYFCASSPSPAGLGYGYTFGSGTRLTVV.

The V gene is TRBV27, the J gene TRBJ2-3, with TRBD2 matching over 11 bases. Germline loops: CDR1 MNHEY, CDR2 SMNVEV (reference sequence). V dropped 10 bases and J dropped 3; count of bases not matched to a gene: 6. The CDR3 is 14 amino acids. This CDR3 is CATTSGSRTDTQYF. CDR3 DNA: TGTGCCACTACTAGCGGGAGTAGGACAGATACGCAGTATTTT.

Here the CDR3 DNA reads TGTGCCAGCAGCAGGGACAGGGATTCACCCCTCCACTTT. It encodes CASSRDRDSPLHF. The chain links TRBV7-2 to TRBJ1-6, with TRBD1 matching over 9 bases. The junction had 1 base not matched to a gene; V was cut back by 5 bases and J by 8 bases. The CDR3 runs 13 residues. The germline gives CDR1 SGHTA, CDR2 FQGNSA.

CDR3 protein: CASSLDDRTYGYTF. The CDR3 DNA is TGCGCCAGCAGCTTGGACGACAGAACCTATGGCTACACCTTC. The gene calls are TRBV5-1 and TRBJ1-2, with D tentatively TRBD1 (5 bases). This CDR3 contains 14 residues. Germline CDR1 SGHRS, CDR2 YFSETQ. The V end was cut by 0 bases, the J end by 4 bases, with 10 bases between.

The rearrangement links TRBV12-3 or TRBV12-4 to TRBJ1-3; D uncertain. The V end was cut by 4 bases, the J end by 4 bases, with 8 bases between. This CDR3 has 13 residues. CDR3 nucleotides: TGTGCCAGCAGTTCAGACGGGGGAAACACCATATATTTT. Protein: CASSSDGGNTIYF.

The chain is built from TRBV28 and TRBJ1-1; possibly TRBD1 for D (5 bases). Germline V gene lookup returns CDR1 MDHEN and CDR2 SYDVKM. There are 16 residues in the CDR3. V was cut by 5 bases and J by 2 bases, with 18 bases left in between. Written as DNA, the CDR3 is TGTGCCAGCAGTAGCTCACGGGGAGGGACTAACACTGAAGCTTTCTTT. Translation: CASSSSRGGTNTEAFF.

The V and J genes are TRBV10-3 and TRBJ1-1; 8 bases match TRBD1. Germline CDR1 is ENHRY and CDR2 is SYGVKD. The V and J ends lost 10 bases and 11 bases, in that order; junction bases with no gene match: 21. This CDR3 is 15 amino acids long. This chain's CDR3 is CATTLTGQAPARAFF. CDR3 DNA: TGTGCCACCACGCTCACGGGACAGGCGCCAGCGCGGGCTTTCTTT.

The chain is built from TRBV5-6 and TRBJ1-2; D gene ambiguous. This CDR3 has 13 amino acids. In germline, CDR1 is SGHDT, CDR2 YYEEEE. The ends were cut back, 0 bases at V and 3 bases at J, with 6 bases in the middle. The CDR3 region is CASSLDNHYGYTF. The CDR3 nucleotides read TGTGCCAGCAGCTTGGACAATCACTATGGCTACACCTTC.

The chain carries TRBV19 and TRBJ1-1; the D gene is possibly TRBD1 (6 bases). Germline V gene lookup returns CDR1 LNHDA and CDR2 SQIVND (reference sequence). V lost 4 bases to trimming and J lost 4 bases, with 19 bases between them. The CDR3 sequence is 16 residues long. The CDR3: CASSKQSPRGSTEAFF. The CDR3 DNA reads as TGTGCCAGTAGTAAACAAAGTCCCAGGGGTTCCACTGAAGCTTTCTTT.

V usage is TRBV19 and J usage is TRBJ2-1, with D perhaps matching TRBD2 (7 bases). The germline CDR1 and CDR2 sequences are LNHDA and SQIVND (reference sequence). Trimming shortened V by 2 bases and J by 5 bases, and 16 bases separated the two germline ends. The CDR3 runs 16 residues. The CDR3 is CASSIILGGPHNEQFF. DNA of the CDR3: TGTGCCAGTAGTATAATCTTGGGGGGGCCCCACAATGAGCAGTTCTTC. The variable domain in full, completed from reference TRBV19 and TRBJ2-1, reads DGGITQSPKYLFRKEGQNVTLSCEQNLNHDAMYWYRQDPGQGLRLIYYSQIVNDFQKGDIAEGYSVSREKKESFPLTVTSAQKNPTAFYLCASSIILGGPHNEQFFGPGTRLTVL.

In this sample, this clone turned up once. The V call is TRBV27, the J call TRBJ1-2; no reliable D call. The CDR3 sequence is 15 residues long. The germline V and J ends were trimmed by 6 bases and 5 bases, with 19 bases remaining between them. Looked up from germline, CDR1 is MNHEY and CDR2 is SMNVEV (reference sequence). The CDR3 is CASSPTGSGYYGYTF. The CDR3 nucleotides are TGTGCCAGCAGCCCCACGGGAAGTGGATATTATGGCTACACCTTC.

This clone was seen just once. This chain connects TRBV7-2 to TRBJ2-2; D call uncertain. V was clipped by 5 bases and J by 1 base, with 17 bases between them. Looked up from germline, CDR1 is SGHTA and CDR2 is FQGNSA. The CDR3 is 17 amino acids. CDR3 in DNA: TGTGCCAGCAGCCTTACGGTGGGCAAACAGAACACCGGGGAGCTGTTTTTT. Translating it yields CASSLTVGKQNTGELFF.

The CDR3 nucleotides are TGCGCCAGCAGACAGGGCCTGGGCCAGCCCCAGCATTTT. Protein: CASRQGLGQPQHF. This chain links TRBV10-2 with TRBJ1-5, with D possibly matching TRBD1 (6 bases). The CDR3 loop spans 13 amino acids. Looked up from germline, CDR1 is WSHSY and CDR2 is SAAADI. The V gene lost 6 bases and the J gene lost 7 bases, with 13 bases spanning the gap.

This chain links TRBV11-2 with TRBJ2-3; weak D call: TRBD1 (6 bases). The CDR3 has 15 residues. Per germline, CDR1 SGHAT and CDR2 FQNNGV. Trimming cost V 5 bases and J 5 bases, with 17 bases left between them. The CDR3 coding sequence is TGTGCCAGCAGCACGCCAGGGGAATTTGGAGATACGCAGTATTTT. It codes for CASSTPGEFGDTQYF. The variable domain in full, with the rest retrieved from reference TRBV11-2 and TRBJ2-3, is EAGVAQSPRYKIIEKRQSVAFWCNPISGHATLYWYQQILGQGPKLLIQFQNNGVVDDSQLPKDRFSAERLKGVDSTLKIQPAKLEDSAVYLCASSTPGEFGDTQYFGPGTRLTVL.

This chain connects TRBV19 to TRBJ1-5; the D is unclear. The CDR3 runs to 14 residues. Germline CDR1 is LNHDA and CDR2 is SQIVND (reference sequence). V was trimmed by 3 bases and J by 7 bases, leaving 13 bases between them. The CDR3 loop reads CASSISHTRQPQHF. The DNA of the CDR3 is TGTGCCAGTAGTATCAGTCATACACGACAGCCCCAGCATTTT.

A word on this clone: Other nucleotide sequences from this sample produce the same CDR3. DNA for the CDR3: TGTGCCAGCAGCCAGGGGAGAGGCAATCAGCCCCAGCATTTT. It translates to CASSQGRGNQPQHF. The chain recombines TRBV3-1 (or the pseudogene TRBV3-2) with TRBJ1-5; D call uncertain. The germline V gene has CDR1 LGHDT and CDR2 YNNKEL (reference sequence). Trimming took off 3 bases at V and 2 bases at J, with 8 bases between the two ends. The CDR3 contains 14 residues.

This chain links TRBV19 with TRBJ2-1; TRBD1 aligns across 7 bases. The germline CDR1 and CDR2 sequences are LNHDA and SQIVND (reference sequence). After removal of 5 bases from V and 9 bases from J, the junction contained 10 bases not matched to a gene. The CDR3 is made up of 14 amino acids. Written as DNA, the CDR3 is TGTGCCAGTAGTTGGAAGGGGGCGTTTGGTGAGCAGTTCTTC. This gives the protein CASSWKGAFGEQFF. Supplemented by reference TRBV19 and TRBJ2-1, the full variable domain reads DGGITQSPKYLFRKEGQNVTLSCEQNLNHDAMYWYRQDPGQGLRLIYYSQIVNDFQKGDIAEGYSVSREKKESFPLTVTSAQKNPTAFYLCASSWKGAFGEQFFGPGTRLTVL.